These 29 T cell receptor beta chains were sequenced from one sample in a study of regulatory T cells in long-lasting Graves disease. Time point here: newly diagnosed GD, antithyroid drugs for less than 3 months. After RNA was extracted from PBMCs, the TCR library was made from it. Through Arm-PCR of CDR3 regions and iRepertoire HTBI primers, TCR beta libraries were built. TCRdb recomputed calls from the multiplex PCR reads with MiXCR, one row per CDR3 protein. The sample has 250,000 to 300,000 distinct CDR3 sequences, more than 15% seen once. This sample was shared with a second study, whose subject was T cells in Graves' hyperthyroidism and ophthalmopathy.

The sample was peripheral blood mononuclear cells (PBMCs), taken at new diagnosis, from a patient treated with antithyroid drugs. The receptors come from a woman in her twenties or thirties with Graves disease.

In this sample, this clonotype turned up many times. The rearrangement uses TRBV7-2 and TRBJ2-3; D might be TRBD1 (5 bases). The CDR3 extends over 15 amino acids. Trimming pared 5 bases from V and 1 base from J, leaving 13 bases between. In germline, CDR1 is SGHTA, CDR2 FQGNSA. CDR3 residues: CASSPSRVGTDTQYF. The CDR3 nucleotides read TGTGCCAGCAGCCCTTCCAGGGTTGGCACAGATACGCAGTATTTT.

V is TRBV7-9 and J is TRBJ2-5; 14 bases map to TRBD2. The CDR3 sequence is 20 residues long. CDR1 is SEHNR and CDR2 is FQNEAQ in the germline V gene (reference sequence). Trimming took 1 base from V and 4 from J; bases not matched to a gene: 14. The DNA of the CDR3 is TGTGCCAGCAGCTTAGTCCGGAAGGGACTAGCGGGAGTAGGGGGAGAGACCCAGTACTTC. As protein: CASSLVRKGLAGVGGETQYF.

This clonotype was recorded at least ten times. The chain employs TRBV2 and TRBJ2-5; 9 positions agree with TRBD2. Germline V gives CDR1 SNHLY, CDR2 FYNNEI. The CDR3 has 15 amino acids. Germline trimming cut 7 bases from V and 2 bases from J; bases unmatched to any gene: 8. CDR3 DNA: TGTGCCAGCACCGGAAGGCGGGGGGGGCAAGAGACCCAGTACTTC. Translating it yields CASTGRRGGQETQYF.

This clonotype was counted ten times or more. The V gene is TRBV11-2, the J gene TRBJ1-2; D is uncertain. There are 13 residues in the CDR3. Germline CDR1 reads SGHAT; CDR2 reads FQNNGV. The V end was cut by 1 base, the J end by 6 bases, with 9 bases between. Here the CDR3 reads CASSLGSGNGYTF. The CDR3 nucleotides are TGTGCCAGCAGCTTAGGTTCGGGGAATGGCTACACCTTC.

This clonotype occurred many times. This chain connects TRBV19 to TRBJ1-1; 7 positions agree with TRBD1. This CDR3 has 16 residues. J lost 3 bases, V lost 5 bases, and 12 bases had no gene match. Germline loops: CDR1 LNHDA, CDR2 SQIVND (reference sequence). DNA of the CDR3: TGTGCCAGTAGTCGCACCCTCAGGGGGAGCGACACTGAAGCTTTCTTT. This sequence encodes CASSRTLRGSDTEAFF. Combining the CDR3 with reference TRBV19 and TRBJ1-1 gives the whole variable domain DGGITQSPKYLFRKEGQNVTLSCEQNLNHDAMYWYRQDPGQGLRLIYYSQIVNDFQKGDIAEGYSVSREKKESFPLTVTSAQKNPTAFYLCASSRTLRGSDTEAFFGQGTRLTVV.

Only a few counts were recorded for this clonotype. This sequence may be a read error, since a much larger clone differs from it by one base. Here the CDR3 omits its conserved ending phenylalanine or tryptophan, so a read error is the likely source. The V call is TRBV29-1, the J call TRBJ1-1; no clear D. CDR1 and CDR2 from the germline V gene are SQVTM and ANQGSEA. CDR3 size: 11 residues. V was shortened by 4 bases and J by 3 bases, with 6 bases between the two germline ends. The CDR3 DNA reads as TGCAGCGTTGCCGGGGACACTGAAGCTTTCTCT. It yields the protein CSVAGDTEAFS.

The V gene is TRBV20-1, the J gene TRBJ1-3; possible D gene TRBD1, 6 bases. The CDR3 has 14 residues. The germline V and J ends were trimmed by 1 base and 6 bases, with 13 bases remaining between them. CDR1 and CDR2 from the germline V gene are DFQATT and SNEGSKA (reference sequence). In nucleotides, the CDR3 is TGCAGTGCTAGAGGCCGACAGGTTGAAAACACCATATATTTT. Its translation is CSARGRQVENTIYF.

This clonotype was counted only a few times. CDR3 in amino acids: CATYSQEQRDTEAFF. CDR3 in DNA: TGTGCCACCTATTCCCAGGAACAAAGGGACACTGAAGCTTTCTTT. V is TRBV19 and J is TRBJ1-1; no clear D gene. CDR1 LNHDA and CDR2 SQIVND come from the germline V gene (reference sequence). Trimming shortened V by 10 bases and J by 3 bases, and 21 bases separated the two germline ends. This CDR3 has 15 residues.

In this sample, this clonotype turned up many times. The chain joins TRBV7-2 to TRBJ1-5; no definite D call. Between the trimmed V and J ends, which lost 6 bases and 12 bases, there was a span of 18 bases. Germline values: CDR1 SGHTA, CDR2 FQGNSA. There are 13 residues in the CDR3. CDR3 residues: CASSQRSGAYQHF. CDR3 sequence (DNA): TGTGCCAGCAGTCAAAGAAGCGGAGCGTACCAGCATTTT.

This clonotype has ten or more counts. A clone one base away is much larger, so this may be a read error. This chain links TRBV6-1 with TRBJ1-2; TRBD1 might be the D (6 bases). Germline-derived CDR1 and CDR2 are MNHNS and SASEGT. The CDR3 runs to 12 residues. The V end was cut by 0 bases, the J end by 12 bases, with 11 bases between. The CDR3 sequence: CASSEAQDRNTF. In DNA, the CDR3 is TGTGCCAGCAGTGAAGCCCAGGACAGAAACACCTTC.

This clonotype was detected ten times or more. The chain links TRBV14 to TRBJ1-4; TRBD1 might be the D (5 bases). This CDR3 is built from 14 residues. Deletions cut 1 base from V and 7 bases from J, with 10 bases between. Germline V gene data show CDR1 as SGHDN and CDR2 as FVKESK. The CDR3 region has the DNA TGTGCCAGCAGCCAAGGGCAGGGAGGTGAAAAACTGTTTTTT. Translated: CASSQGQGGEKLFF. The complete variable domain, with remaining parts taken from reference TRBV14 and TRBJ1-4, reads EAGVTQFPSHSVIEKGQTVTLRCDPISGHDNLYWYRRVMGKEIKFLLHFVKESKQDESGMPNNRFLAERTGGTYSTLKVQPAELEDSGVYFCASSQGQGGEKLFFGSGTQLSVL.

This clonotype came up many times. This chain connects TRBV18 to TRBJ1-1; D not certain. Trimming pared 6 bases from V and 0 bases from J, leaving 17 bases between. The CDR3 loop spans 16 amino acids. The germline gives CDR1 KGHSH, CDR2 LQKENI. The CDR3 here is CASSPPHKTLNTEAFF. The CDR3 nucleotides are TGTGCCAGCTCGCCCCCTCACAAGACATTGAACACTGAAGCTTTCTTT.

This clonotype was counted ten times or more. The CDR3 is CASAWGLSEGYTF. The DNA for the CDR3 is TGTGCCAGCGCCTGGGGACTCTCGGAAGGCTACACCTTC. The J gene is TRBJ1-2, the V gene TRBV7-2; tentative D call: TRBD1 (5 bases). In germline, CDR1 is SGHTA, CDR2 FQGNSA. The CDR3 length is 13 residues. V gave up 8 bases and J gave up 8 bases, with 18 bases separating them.

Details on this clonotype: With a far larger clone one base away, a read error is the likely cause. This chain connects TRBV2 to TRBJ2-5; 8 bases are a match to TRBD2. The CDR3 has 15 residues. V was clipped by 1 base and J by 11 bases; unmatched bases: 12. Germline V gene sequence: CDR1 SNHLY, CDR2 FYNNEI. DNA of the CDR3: TGTGCCAGCAGTGAAGAAGCGGGGGCCTACAATGAGCAGTACTTC. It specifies CASSEEAGAYNEQYF.

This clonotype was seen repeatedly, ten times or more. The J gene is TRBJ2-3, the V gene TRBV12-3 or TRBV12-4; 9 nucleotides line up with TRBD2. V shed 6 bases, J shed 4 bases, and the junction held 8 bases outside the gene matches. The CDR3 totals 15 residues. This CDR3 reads CASRAGGPNPDTQYF. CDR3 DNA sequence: TGTGCCAGCAGGGCGGGGGGGCCTAACCCAGATACGCAGTATTTT.

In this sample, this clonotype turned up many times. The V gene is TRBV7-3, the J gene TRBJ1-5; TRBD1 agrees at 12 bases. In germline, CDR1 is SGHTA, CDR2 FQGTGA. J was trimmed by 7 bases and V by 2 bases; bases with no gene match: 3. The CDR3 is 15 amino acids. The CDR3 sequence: CASSLGTGGWQPQHF. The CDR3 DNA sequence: TGTGCCAGCAGCTTAGGGACAGGGGGCTGGCAGCCCCAGCATTTT. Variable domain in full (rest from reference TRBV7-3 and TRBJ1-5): GAGVSQTPSNKVTEKGKYVELRCDPISGHTALYWYRQSLGQGPEFLIYFQGTGAADDSGLPNDRFFAVRPEGSVSTLKIQRTERGDSAVYLCASSLGTGGWQPQHFGDGTRLSIL.

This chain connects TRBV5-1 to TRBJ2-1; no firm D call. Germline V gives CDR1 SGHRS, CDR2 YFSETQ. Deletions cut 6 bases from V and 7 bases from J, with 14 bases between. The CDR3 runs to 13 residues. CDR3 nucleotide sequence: TGCGCCAGCACCCCCCGGAACGGGAATGAGCAGTTCTTC. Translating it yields CASTPRNGNEQFF.

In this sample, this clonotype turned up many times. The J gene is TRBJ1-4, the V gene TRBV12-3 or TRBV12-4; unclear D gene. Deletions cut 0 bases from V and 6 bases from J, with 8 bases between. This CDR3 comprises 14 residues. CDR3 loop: CASSLAGGDEKLFF. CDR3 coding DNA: TGTGCCAGCAGTTTAGCGGGTGGGGATGAAAAACTGTTTTTT.

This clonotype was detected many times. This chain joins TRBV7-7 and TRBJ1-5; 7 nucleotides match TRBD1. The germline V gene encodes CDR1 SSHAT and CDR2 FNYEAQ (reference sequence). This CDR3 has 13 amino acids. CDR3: CAVGQVFGQPQHF. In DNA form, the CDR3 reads TGTGCTGTTGGACAGGTGTTCGGTCAGCCCCAGCATTTT.

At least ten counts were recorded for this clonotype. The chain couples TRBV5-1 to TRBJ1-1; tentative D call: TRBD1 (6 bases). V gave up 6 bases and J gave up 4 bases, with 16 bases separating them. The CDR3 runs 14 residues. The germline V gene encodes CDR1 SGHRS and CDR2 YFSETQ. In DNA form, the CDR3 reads TGCGCCAGCAACTTCGGGGGCAACCCCACTGAAGCTTTCTTT. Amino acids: CASNFGGNPTEAFF. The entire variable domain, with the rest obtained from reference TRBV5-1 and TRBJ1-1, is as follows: KAGVTQTPRYLIKTRGQQVTLSCSPISGHRSVSWYQQTPGQGLQFLFEYFSETQRNKGNFPGRFSGRQFSNSRSEMNVSTLELGDSALYLCASNFGGNPTEAFFGQGTRLTVV.

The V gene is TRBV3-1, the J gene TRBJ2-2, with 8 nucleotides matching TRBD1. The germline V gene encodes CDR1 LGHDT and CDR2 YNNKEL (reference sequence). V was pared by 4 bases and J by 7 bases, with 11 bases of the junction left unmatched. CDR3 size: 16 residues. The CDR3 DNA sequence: TGTGCCAGCAGCCTCCTGTGGACAGGGAAGGGCGGGGAGCTGTTTTTT. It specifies CASSLLWTGKGGELFF.

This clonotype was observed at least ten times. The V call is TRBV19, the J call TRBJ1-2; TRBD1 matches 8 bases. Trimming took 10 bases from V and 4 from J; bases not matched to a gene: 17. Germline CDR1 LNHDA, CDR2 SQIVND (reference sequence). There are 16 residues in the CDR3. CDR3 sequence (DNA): TGTGCCACCGCCGACAGGGGTGGGTTTAAAGGCTATGGCTACACCTTC. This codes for CATADRGGFKGYGYTF.

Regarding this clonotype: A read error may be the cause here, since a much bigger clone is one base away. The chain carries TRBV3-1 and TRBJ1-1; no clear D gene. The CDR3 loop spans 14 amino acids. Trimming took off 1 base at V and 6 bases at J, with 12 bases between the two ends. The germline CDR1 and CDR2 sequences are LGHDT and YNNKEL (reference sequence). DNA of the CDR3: TGTGCCAGCAGCCAAGGGGCACGGGCCCCTGAAGCTTTCTTT. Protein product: CASSQGARAPEAFF.

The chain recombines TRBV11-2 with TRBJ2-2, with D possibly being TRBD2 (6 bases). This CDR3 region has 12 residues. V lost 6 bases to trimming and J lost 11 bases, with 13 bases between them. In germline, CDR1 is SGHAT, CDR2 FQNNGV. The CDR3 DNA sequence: TGTGCCAGCAGGTCCCCCGGGGGAGAGCTGTTTTTT. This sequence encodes CASRSPGGELFF. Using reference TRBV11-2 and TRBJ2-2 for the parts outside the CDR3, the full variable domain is EAGVAQSPRYKIIEKRQSVAFWCNPISGHATLYWYQQILGQGPKLLIQFQNNGVVDDSQLPKDRFSAERLKGVDSTLKIQPAKLEDSAVYLCASRSPGGELFFGEGSRLTVL.

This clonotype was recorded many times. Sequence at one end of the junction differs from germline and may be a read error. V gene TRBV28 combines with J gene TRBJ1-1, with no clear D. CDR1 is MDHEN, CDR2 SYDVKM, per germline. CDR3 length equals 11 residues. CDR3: CAGSVETEAFF. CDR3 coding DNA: TGTGCCGGCAGTGTGGAAACTGAAGCTTTCTTT.

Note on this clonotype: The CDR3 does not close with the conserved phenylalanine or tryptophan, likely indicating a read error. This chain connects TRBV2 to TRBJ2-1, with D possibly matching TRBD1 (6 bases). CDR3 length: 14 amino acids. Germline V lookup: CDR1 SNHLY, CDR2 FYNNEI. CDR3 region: CASSVDSSYNKQFL. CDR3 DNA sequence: TGTGCCAGCAGTGTGGACAGCTCCTACAATAAGCAGTTCCTC.

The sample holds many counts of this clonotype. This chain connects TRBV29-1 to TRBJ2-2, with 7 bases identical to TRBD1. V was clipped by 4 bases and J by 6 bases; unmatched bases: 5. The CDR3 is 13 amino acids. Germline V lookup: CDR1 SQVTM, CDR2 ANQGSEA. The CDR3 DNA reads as TGCAGCGTTGGACTACAGGGGTCCGGGGAGCTGTTTTTT. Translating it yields CSVGLQGSGELFF.

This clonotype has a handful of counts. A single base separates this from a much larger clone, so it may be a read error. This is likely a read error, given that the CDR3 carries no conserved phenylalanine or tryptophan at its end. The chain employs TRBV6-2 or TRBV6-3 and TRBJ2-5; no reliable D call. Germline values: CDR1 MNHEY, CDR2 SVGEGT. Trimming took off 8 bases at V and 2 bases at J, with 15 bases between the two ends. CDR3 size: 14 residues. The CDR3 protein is CASVWAGPQETQYL. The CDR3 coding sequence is TGTGCCAGCGTTTGGGCTGGCCCTCAAGAGACCCAGTACCTC.

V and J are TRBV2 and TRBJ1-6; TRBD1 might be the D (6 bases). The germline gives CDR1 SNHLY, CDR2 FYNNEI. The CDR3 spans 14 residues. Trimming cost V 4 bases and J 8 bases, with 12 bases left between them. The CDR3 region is CASSGGLGDSPLHF. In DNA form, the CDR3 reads TGTGCCAGCAGTGGGGGGCTGGGCGATTCACCCCTCCACTTT.